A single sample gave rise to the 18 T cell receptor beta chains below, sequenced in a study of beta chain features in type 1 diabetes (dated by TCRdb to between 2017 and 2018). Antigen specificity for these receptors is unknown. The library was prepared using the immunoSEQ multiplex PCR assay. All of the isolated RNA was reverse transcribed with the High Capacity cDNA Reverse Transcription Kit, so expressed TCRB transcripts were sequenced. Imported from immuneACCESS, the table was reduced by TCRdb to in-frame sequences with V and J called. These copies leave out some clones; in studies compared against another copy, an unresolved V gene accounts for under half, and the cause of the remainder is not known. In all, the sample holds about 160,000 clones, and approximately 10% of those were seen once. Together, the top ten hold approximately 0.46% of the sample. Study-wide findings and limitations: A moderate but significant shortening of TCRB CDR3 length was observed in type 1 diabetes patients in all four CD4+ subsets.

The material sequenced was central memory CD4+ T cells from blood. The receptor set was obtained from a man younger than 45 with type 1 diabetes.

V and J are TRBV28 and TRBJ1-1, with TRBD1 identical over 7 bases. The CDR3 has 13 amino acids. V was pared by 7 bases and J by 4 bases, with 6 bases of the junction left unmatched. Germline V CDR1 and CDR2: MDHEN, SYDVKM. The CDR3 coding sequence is TGTGCCAGCAAGGTGCCAGGGGGCACTGAAGCTTTCTTT. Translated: CASKVPGGTEAFF.

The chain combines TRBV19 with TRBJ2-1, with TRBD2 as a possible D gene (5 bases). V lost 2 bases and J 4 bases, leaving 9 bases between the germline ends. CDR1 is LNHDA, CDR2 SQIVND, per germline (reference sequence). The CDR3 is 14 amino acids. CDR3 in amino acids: CASSIFSGYNEQFF. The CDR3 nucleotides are TGTGCCAGTAGTATATTCTCGGGGTACAATGAGCAGTTCTTC.

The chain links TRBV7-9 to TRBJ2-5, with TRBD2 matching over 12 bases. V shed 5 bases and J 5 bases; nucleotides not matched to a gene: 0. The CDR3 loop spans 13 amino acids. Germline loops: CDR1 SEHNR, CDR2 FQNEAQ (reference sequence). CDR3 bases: TGTGCCAGCAGCGGACTAGCGGGGGAGACCCAGTACTTC. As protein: CASSGLAGETQYF.

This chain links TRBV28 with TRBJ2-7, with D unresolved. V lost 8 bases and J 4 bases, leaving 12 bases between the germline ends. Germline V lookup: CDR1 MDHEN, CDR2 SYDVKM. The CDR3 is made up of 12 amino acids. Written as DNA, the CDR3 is TGTGCCAGCTCCTCGCCGGGTTACGAGCAGTACTTC. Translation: CASSSPGYEQYF.

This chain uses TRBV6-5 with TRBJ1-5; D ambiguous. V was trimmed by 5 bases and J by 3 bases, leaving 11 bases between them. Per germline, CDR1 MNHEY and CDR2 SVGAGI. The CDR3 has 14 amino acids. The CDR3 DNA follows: TGTGCCAGCAGTAGTCCGGGAGTCAATCAGCCCCAGCATTTT. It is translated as CASSSPGVNQPQHF.

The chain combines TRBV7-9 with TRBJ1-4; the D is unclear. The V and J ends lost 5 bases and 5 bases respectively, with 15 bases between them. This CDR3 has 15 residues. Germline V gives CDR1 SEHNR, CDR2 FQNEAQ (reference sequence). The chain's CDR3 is CASSPGGLRNEKLFF. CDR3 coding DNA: TGTGCCAGCAGCCCAGGTGGTTTGAGAAATGAAAAACTGTTTTTT.

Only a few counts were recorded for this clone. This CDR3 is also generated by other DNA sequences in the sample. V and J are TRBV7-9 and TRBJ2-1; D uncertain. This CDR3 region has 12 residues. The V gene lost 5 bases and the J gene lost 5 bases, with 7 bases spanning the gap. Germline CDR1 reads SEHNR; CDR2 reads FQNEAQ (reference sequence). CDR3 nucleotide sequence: TGTGCCAGCAGCCCCCGGGACAATGAGCAGTTCTTC. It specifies CASSPRDNEQFF.

The CDR3 coding sequence is TGTGCCAGCAGCTTGGCGGGAAAGGATGGCTACACCTTC. Protein: CASSLAGKDGYTF. V and J are TRBV5-4 and TRBJ1-2; D is ambiguous. The CDR3 loop spans 13 amino acids. V lost 0 bases and J lost 6, with 9 bases in between. Germline CDR1 and CDR2: SGHNT and YYREEE (reference sequence).

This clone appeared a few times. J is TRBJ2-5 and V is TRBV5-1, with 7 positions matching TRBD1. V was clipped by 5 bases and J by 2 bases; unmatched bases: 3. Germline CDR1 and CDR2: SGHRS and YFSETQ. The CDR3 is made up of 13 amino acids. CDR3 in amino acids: CASRTGQQETQYF. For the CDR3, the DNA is TGCGCCAGCAGAACGGGACAGCAAGAGACCCAGTACTTC.

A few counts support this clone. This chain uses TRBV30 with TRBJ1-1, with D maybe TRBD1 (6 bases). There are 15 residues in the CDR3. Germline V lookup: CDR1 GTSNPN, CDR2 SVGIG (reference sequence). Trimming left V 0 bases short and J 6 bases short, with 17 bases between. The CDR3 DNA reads TGTGCCTGGAGTGTAGTGGGATTAGGACAGCCTGAAGCTTTCTTT. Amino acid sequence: CAWSVVGLGQPEAFF.

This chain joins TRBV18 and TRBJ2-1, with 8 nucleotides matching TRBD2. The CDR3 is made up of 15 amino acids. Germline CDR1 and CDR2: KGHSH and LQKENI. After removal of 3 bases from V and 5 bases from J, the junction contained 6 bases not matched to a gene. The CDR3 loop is CASSPQREINNEQFF. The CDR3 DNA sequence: TGTGCCAGCTCACCTCAGCGGGAGATTAACAATGAGCAGTTCTTC.

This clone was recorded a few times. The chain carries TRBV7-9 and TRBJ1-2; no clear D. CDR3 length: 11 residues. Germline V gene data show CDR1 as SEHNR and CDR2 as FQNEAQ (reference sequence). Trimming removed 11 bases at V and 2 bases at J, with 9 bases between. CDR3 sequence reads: CAAGSNYGYTF. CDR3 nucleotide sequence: TGTGCCGCGGGCAGCAACTATGGCTACACCTTC.

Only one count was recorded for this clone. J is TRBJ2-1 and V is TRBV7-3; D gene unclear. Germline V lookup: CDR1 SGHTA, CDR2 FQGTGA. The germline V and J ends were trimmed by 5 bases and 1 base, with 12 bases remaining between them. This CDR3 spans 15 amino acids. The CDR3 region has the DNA TGTGCCAGCAGCCCCGCTCCCGGGTCCTACAATGAGCAGTTCTTC. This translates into CASSPAPGSYNEQFF.

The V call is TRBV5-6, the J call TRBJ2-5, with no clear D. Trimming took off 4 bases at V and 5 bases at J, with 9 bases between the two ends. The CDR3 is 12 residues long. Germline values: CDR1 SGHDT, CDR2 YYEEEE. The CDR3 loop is CASSKERETQYF. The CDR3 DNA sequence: TGTGCCAGCAGCAAGGAGAGGGAGACCCAGTACTTC.

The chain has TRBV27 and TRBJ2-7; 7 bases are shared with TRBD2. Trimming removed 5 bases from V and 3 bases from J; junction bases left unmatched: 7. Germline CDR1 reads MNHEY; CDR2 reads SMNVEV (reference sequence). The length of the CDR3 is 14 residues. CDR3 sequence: CASSGGGRGYEQYF. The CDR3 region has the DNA TGTGCCAGCAGTGGGGGGGGGAGAGGCTACGAGCAGTACTTC.

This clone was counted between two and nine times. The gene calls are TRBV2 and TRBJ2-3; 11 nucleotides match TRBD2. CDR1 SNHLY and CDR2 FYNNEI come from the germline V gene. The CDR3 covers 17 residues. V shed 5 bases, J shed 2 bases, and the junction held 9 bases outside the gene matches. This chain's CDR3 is CASSQSQTSGVTDTQYF. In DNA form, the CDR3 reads TGTGCCAGCAGTCAAAGCCAGACTAGCGGGGTCACAGATACGCAGTATTTT.

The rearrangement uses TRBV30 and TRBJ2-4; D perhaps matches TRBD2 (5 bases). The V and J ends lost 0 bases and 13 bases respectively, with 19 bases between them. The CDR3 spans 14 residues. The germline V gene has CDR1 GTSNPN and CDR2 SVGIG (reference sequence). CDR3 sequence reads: CAWSVPTPPRLQYF. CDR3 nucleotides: TGTGCCTGGAGTGTACCGACTCCCCCCAGACTACAGTACTTC.

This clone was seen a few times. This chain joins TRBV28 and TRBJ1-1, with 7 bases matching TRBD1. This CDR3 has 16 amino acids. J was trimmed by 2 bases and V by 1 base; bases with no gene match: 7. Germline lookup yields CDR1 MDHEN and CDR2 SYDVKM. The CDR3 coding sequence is TGTGCCAGCAGTTTATTGACAGGGAGCGGTAACACTGAAGCTTTCTTT. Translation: CASSLLTGSGNTEAFF.